A selection of T cell receptor beta chains follows, all from one sample in a study of T-cell reconstitution after alpha-beta-depleted transplantation in children. One entry per CDR3 protein, called by TCRdb with MiXCR from the PCR reads. Here the sample spans around 230,000 distinct CDR3 sequences, roughly a sixth being singletons. The specimen was PBMCs, mostly from graft donor cells, collected 360 days after TCRalphabeta/CD19-depleted stem cell transplant. All receptors come from a male patient aged 2-10 years who had a stem cell transplant for acute lymphoblastic leukemia, so the T cells may come from the graft donor. Each CDR3 is given with its conserved first and last residue. Fields, in order: clone size, J gene, D gene, V gene, CDR3 DNA, CDR3 protein. The D gene is left open where the match is weak. Clone size is shown for a subset of rows, as once, few, many or a class of expanded clone.

.	TRBJ2-7	.	TRBV5-1	TGCGCCAGCAGCTTATTGGCGGAAGAGCAGTACTTC	CASSLLAEEQYF
once	TRBJ2-7	TRBD1	TRBV30	TGTGCCTGGGAGACAGGGGGCTACGAGCAGTACTTC	CAWETGGYEQYF
.	TRBJ2-1	.	TRBV20-1	TGCAGTGCTAGGGGACCCGACTCCTACAATGAGCAGTTCTTC	CSARGPDSYNEQFF
few	TRBJ2-3	.	TRBV18	TGTGCCAGCTCACCGTCCAGGGTTGCAGATACGCAGTATTTT	CASSPSRVADTQYF
few	TRBJ1-2	.	TRBV12-3/TRBV12-4	TGTGCCAGCAGTTTAGGCCGGCTCGCAAATGGGTATGGCTACACCTTC	CASSLGRLANGYGYTF
.	TRBJ2-7	.	TRBV10-3	TGTGCCGTAATAGCTGAGCCTGGGGTAAACGAGCAGTACTTC	CAVIAEPGVNEQYF
few	TRBJ2-2	.	TRBV11-2	TGTGCCAGCAGTCCCGGGCGGGGATCGAACACCGGGGAGCTGTTTTTT	CASSPGRGSNTGELFF
few	TRBJ2-7	.	TRBV12-3/TRBV12-4	TGTGCCAGCAGTTTAATTGGATTAATAGGACTCAGCTACGAGCAGTACTTC	CASSLIGLIGLSYEQYF
.	TRBJ2-5	.	TRBV12-3/TRBV12-4	TGTGCCAGCAGTAATCCCGGGGGCGAAGAGACCCAGTACTTC	CASSNPGGEETQYF
.	TRBJ2-3	TRBD2	TRBV7-8	TGTGCCAGCAGTTCCAGCGGGGGGGCCGGGAATACGCAGTATTTT	CASSSSGGAGNTQYF
.	TRBJ2-1	.	TRBV29-1	TGCAGCGTTGGAACAGGGAGTAATGAGCAGTTCTTC	CSVGTGSNEQFF
few	TRBJ1-2	.	TRBV12-3/TRBV12-4	TGTGCCAGCAGTTTGAGAGGGTTTAACTATGGCTACACCTTC	CASSLRGFNYGYTF
.	TRBJ2-7	.	TRBV24-1	TGTGCCACCAGTGAGACCTCGTTCGAGGGGTTCTACGAGCAGTACTTC	CATSETSFEGFYEQYF
.	TRBJ2-1	.	TRBV5-5	TGTGCCAGCAGCCCCTTGCCGGACAATGAGCAGTTCTTC	CASSPLPDNEQFF
.	TRBJ2-7	TRBD1	TRBV7-9	TGTGCCACCAGGACAGGGGAGAACTACGAGCAGTACTTC	CATRTGENYEQYF
few	TRBJ2-7	TRBD1	TRBV12-3/TRBV12-4	TGTGCCAGCAGTTTAACGGGGACAGCCTCCTACGAGCAGTACTTC	CASSLTGTASYEQYF